The sequence of this T cell receptor beta chain was determined in a study of spatial heterogeneity in lung cancer. TCRdb re-analysed the 5' RACE reads in MiXCR, keeping a single row per CDR3 protein. The sample has around 6,000 distinct CDR3 sequences; under 8.5% are singletons. This clonotype has a count of ten or more. Time point denoted: sample taken at primary tumor resection. Without sorting, whole RNA was sequenced from tumor, nontumor lung or frozen PBMC. The sequencing here drew on normal lung tissue next to the tumor, taken at surgery. This clonotype originated in a female donor with early-stage non-small cell lung cancer.

The chain's CDR3 is CASSLGLAGEQFF. The CDR3 DNA reads as TGTGCCAGCAGCTTGGGACTAGCGGGGGAGCAGTTCTTC. The rearrangement links TRBV7-3 to TRBJ2-1; TRBD2 matches at 13 bases. The CDR3 is 13 amino acids. Germline CDR1 reads SGHTA; CDR2 reads FQGTGA. Germline trimming cut 3 bases from V and 10 bases from J; bases unmatched to any gene: 0.